This entry lists 3 T cell receptor beta chains sequenced from one sample in a study of T cell responses to AZD1222 COVID-19 vaccine. Libraries were prepared by immunoSEQ multiplex PCR; TCRdb keeps only in-frame clonotypes and omits some of them. The data show 130,000 to 150,000 clones, 85% to 90% seen once. The material was peripheral blood, obtained on day 0 of AZD1222 vaccination. The receptor source for this set is an adult in good health.

The gene calls are TRBV18 and TRBJ2-1; D is uncertain. Germline assignment: CDR1 KGHSH and CDR2 LQKENI. There are 13 residues in the CDR3. With 3 bases removed from V and 8 bases from J, the gap between germline ends came to 11 bases. CDR3 sequence reads: CASSPHSRDEQFF. The CDR3 DNA follows: TGTGCCAGCTCACCCCACTCTCGGGATGAGCAGTTCTTC.

The chain links TRBV7-9 to TRBJ2-7, with 14 bases lining up with TRBD2. After removal of 5 bases from V and 0 bases from J, the junction contained 12 bases not matched to a gene. Germline CDR1 SEHNR, CDR2 FQNEAQ (reference sequence). The CDR3 has 19 residues. As DNA, the CDR3 is TGTGCCAGCAGCCCCCTCAGGACTAGCGGGGGGCTTAGCTCCTACGAGCAGTACTTC. This codes for CASSPLRTSGGLSSYEQYF. Combining the CDR3 with reference TRBV7-9 and TRBJ2-7 gives the whole variable domain DTGVSQNPRHKITKRGQNVTFRCDPISEHNRLYWYRQTLGQGPEFLTYFQNEAQLEKSRLLSDRFSAERPKGSFSTLEIQRTEQGDSAMYLCASSPLRTSGGLSSYEQYFGPGTRLTVT.

This clone was counted a few times. V gene TRBV29-1 combines with J gene TRBJ1-2, with D tentatively TRBD1 (6 bases). The germline gives CDR1 SQVTM, CDR2 ANQGSEA. V lost 5 bases and J 5 bases, leaving 18 bases between the germline ends. The CDR3 extends over 14 amino acids. The CDR3 protein is CSVQFRGHLYGYTF. The CDR3 region has the DNA TGCAGCGTTCAATTCAGGGGACACCTTTATGGCTACACCTTC.